This T cell receptor beta chain comes out of a study of blood T cell repertoires in COVID-19. As for the study in general: PBMCs, B-cell-depleted T cells, or T cells provided the cDNA or gDNA that made up the material.

The authors' processing: Amplification with reference gene primers provided the estimates of nucleated cell counts. The data were produced by immunoSEQ multiplex PCR, yet TCRdb's version contains in-frame clones alone and is incomplete. V and J calls plus clone size are reproduced from that table; the DNA served to infer D and trimming. The sample lists under 170,000 clones; 65% to 90% were seen once. The receptor comes from a man between 65 and 79 years old with acute or convalescent COVID-19. Material: peripheral blood.

The CDR3, as DNA: TGCGCCAGCAGCCCCCCGGGACTAGCTACAGATACGCAGTATTTT. This encodes CASSPPGLATDTQYF. The chain combines TRBV5-1 with TRBJ2-3; 9 nucleotides align to TRBD2. CDR1 and CDR2 from the germline V gene are SGHRS and YFSETQ. The CDR3 totals 15 residues. V lost 4 bases and J lost 3; bases outside the gene matches: 6. Looking up the rest from reference TRBV5-1 and TRBJ2-3 gives the full variable domain: KAGVTQTPRYLIKTRGQQVTLSCSPISGHRSVSWYQQTPGQGLQFLFEYFSETQRNKGNFPGRFSGRQFSNSRSEMNVSTLELGDSALYLCASSPPGLATDTQYFGPGTRLTVL.